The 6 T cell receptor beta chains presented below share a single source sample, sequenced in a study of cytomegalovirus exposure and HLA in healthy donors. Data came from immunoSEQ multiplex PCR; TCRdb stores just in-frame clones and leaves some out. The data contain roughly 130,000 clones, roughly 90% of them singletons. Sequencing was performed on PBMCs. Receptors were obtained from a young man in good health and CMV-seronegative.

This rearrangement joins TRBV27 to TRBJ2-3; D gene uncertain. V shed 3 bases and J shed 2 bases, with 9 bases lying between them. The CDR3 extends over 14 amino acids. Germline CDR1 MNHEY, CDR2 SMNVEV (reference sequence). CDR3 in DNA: TGTGCCAGCAGTTTCGCGGAGAACACAGATACGCAGTATTTT. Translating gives CASSFAENTDTQYF.

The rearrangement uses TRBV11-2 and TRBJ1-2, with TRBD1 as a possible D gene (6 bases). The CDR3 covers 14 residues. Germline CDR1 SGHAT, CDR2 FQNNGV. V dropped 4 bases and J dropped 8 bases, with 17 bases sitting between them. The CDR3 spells CASSSGEGGKGYTF. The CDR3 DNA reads TGTGCCAGCAGCTCTGGGGAGGGGGGTAAAGGCTACACCTTC.

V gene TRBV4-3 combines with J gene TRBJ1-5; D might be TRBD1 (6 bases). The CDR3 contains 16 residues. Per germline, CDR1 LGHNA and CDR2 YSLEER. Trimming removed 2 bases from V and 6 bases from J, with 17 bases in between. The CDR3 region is CASSQRHRESGQPQHF. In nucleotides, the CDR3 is TGCGCCAGCAGCCAACGACACAGGGAGAGTGGTCAGCCCCAGCATTTT.

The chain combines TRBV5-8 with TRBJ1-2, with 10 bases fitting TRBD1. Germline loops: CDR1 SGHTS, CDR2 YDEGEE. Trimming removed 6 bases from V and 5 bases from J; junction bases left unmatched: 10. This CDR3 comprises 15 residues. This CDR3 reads CASNRPGQGRYGYTF. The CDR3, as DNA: TGTGCCAGCAACCGTCCGGGACAGGGGAGATATGGCTACACCTTC.

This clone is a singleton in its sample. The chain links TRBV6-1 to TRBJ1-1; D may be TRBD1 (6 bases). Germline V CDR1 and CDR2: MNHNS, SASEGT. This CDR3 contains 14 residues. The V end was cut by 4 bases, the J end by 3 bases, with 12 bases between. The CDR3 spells CASSGSTGYTEAFF. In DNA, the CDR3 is TGTGCCAGCAGTGGCAGTACAGGGTACACTGAAGCTTTCTTT.

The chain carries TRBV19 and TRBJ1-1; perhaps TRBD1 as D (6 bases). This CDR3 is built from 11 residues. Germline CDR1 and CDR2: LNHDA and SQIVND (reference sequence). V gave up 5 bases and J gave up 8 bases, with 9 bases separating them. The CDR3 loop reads CASSPGQEAFF. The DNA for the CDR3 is TGTGCCAGTAGTCCTGGACAGGAAGCTTTCTTT.